Detailed here is one TCR beta chain. This clonotype occurred many times. Its recognized antigen is unknown. No base quality values were provided; no much bigger clone lies one nucleotide off. The sample belongs to a study of read filtering for tumor transcriptome and immune sequencing (TCRdb year 2020). In the study overall: Of the patients in the cohort, fewer than 20 were male and 14 were female, and their mean age was approximately 70 years, with a range of about 40 to 85. Using the same bone marrow samples, the study ran both targeted immune repertoire sequencing and bulk whole-transcriptome sequencing and then compared the TCR repertoires from each method. Whole-transcriptome libraries were prepared with the TruSeq RNA Access Library Prep Kit after DNase treatment. One main goal was a read-filtering strategy for immune repertoire data, in particular deciding whether clonotypes backed by only one read should be removed. Per sample, about 4.05 to 10.27 million TCR-region mapped reads were obtained with IR-seq, compared with only roughly 80 to 1,300 with RNA-seq. Under revised international staging, eight or nine patients fell into R-ISS I, approximately 15 into R-ISS II and six or seven into R-ISS III.

The trim is 6 bases for V and 9 bases for J, with a gap of 12 bases between the germline ends. From the germline V gene, CDR1 is SGHTA and CDR2 is FQGTGA. The CDR3 runs 12 amino acids, cysteine and phenylalanine included. Just CDR3 DNA is preserved here, 36 bases in frame from base 1. The Immunoverse kit was used to build TCR libraries from about 430 ng RNA, with molecular barcoded adaptors covering alpha/delta and beta/gamma chains. TCR library preparation used the same RNA that went into transcriptome sequencing. An Illumina HiSeq 4000 with 2 x 150 cycles was used to sequence the TCR libraries. On the study's bioinformatics: MiXCR aligned TCR reads to human V, D, J and C references and assembled the aligned reads into CDR3 clonotypes, with quality filtering and error correction included. The tcR package in R was used for analysis of clonotype counts and gene usage diversity. For inspection of raw mapping reads, RNA-seq reads were mapped by STAR aligner version 2.5.3a onto GRCh37 of the human genome. To test the effect of sequencing depth on detected clonotypes, IR-seq fastq files were randomly downsampled using Seqtk 1.3. The public reads were run again by TCRdb, first through fastp at Q25 and then through MiXCR, and only productive beta chains were kept. Duplicate CDR3 protein sequences are folded into a single record with the most common DNA and genes. These V and J calls rely on TCRdb rather than the paper's analysis. For this sample there are around 130,000 distinct CDR3 sequences; roughly 13% appear just once. About 11% of the sample is taken by the ten largest.

Paper-wide results and their limitations: When single-read clonotypes were removed, the proportions of shared clonotypes in IR-seq and RNA-seq correlated more strongly. Compared with RNA-seq, IR-seq captured clonotypes at much higher depth and more reliably, and a smaller IR-seq throughput was enough to identify most shared clonotypes. The sorted CD138-negative fraction was a mixed bone marrow immune population, not purified T cells. In IR-seq, 80% to 85% of clonotypes but 3.5% to 4% of total reads were represented by single-read clonotypes, whereas in RNA-seq, less than 75% of clonotypes and roughly 44% of reads were represented by single-read clonotypes.

Each patient had bone marrow sampled at the time of active disease. Isolation of bone marrow mononuclear cells was performed by Ficoll-Hypaque density gradient centrifugation. To remove myeloma plasma cells, the cells were labeled with CD138 magnetic microbeads on a MACS separator, and CD138-negative cells were then collected by negative selection. Purity of the isolated cells was checked by flow cytometry on an Attune NxT using CD138 antibodies. Total RNA was extracted with TRIzol reagent and quantified with a NanoDrop spectrophotometer. For each patient, the CD138-negative bone marrow sample underwent paired RNA-seq and IR-seq.

The sample comprised a population of CD138-negative cells sorted from bone marrow. The sample's cell subset or site label, decoded: bone marrow mononuclear cells depleted of CD138+ plasma/myeloma cells by negative magnetic selection. This chain is built from TRBV7-3 and TRBJ2-1, with the D gene not clear enough to name. This clonotype was obtained from a donor at least 40 years old with multiple myeloma. For the CDR3, the sequence is CASRGIGSEQFF. The DNA sequence reads TGTGCCAGCAGGGGGATCGGAAGTGAGCAGTTCTTC.